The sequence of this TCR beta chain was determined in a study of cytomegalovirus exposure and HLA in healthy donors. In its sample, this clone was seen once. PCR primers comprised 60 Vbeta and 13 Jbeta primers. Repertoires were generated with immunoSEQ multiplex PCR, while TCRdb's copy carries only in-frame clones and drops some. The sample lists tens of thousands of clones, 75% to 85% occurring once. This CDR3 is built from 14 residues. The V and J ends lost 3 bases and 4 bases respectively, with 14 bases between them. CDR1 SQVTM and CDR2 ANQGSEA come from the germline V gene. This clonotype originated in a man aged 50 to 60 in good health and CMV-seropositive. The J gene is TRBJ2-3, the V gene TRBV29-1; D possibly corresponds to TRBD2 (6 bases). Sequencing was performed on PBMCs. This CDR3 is CSVEMGTGADTQYF. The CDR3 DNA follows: TGCAGCGTTGAGATGGGGACTGGTGCAGATACGCAGTATTTT.